This TCR beta chain was retrieved from a study of T cells in Graves' hyperthyroidism and ophthalmopathy. Regarding the study as a whole: Through a model of 13 V-J features, ophthalmopathy was separated from stable hyperthyroidism. In blood, most of the thyroid clonotypes expanded above 0.001 were also present.

The source material, RNA transcripts, was used to amplify TCR beta CDR3 regions. HTBI primers drove first-round RT-PCR of the TCR CDR3. One entry per CDR3 protein results from TCRdb running MiXCR on the multiplex PCR reads. This table has roughly 840,000 distinct CDR3 sequences, more than 30% appearing once. The CDR3 length is 14 residues. The V end lost 7 bases, the J end lost 4 bases, and 14 bases lay between the germline ends. With respect to this clonotype: Its specificity is not known.

The TCR comes from a man aged 18 to 29 with Graves' hyperthyroidism. The chain links TRBV12-3 or TRBV12-4 to TRBJ1-3, with D possibly TRBD1 on 6 matching bases. Material for sequencing was blood. The CDR3 protein is CASTTGTLGNTIYF. The DNA for the CDR3 is TGTGCCAGCACCACCGGGACACTCGGAAACACCATATATTTT.